This TCR beta chain was retrieved from a study of T-cell memory formation after mild COVID-19. Study overall: In these data, TCR clusters were largely donor specific.

Regarding the study as a whole: Confirmation of SARS-CoV-2 specificity was lacking for second-wave clones peaking day 37. Later expanders leaned CD4+, whereas clones that contracted between day 15 and 85 were balanced CD4/CD8.

Trimming left V 1 base short and J 0 bases short, with 8 bases between. In germline, CDR1 is SGHVS, CDR2 FQNEAQ. CDR3 size: 15 residues. A 5'RACE reaction primed in the constant segment made cDNA libraries of TCR alpha and TCR beta, and these carried sample barcodes and UMIs. TCRdb fed the 5' RACE reads into MiXCR, producing one record per CDR3 protein. The sample lists 250,000 to 300,000 distinct CDR3 sequences; roughly 17% were seen once. A word on this clonotype: Its antigen is not identified.

The chain links TRBV7-8 to TRBJ2-3, with D uncertain. The sequence derives from a man between 18 and 29 years old who had mild COVID-19 (a few samples of this study predate the infection). Cell type and time point are not known. Sequenced sample: PBMCs or a T cell subset sorted from them (not recorded which). CDR3 sequence reads: CASSLDMTSTDTQYF. The CDR3 DNA reads TGTGCCAGCAGCTTAGACATGACTAGCACAGATACGCAGTATTTT.